This paragraph reports one TCR beta chain. TCRdb processed the reads anew with MiXCR; each CDR3 protein has one entry. Seen here are approximately 500,000 distinct CDR3 sequences, about 10% observed once, and the top ten hold 10%. The entry originates in a study of T cell repertoires in cytomegalovirus infection. Germline loops: CDR1 SNHLY, CDR2 FYNNEI. The CDR3 contains 15 residues. The ends were cut back, 7 bases at V and 7 bases at J, with 23 bases in the middle. This TCR derives from a human donor in good health (CMV status not recorded). Some clones in this sample may be carry-over from other donors' samples. The sequenced sample consisted of PBMCs. The gene calls are TRBV2 and TRBJ2-7; tentative D call: TRBD2 (6 bases). CDR3 protein: CASNPLYTEAGEQYF. The DNA for the CDR3 is TGTGCCAGCAACCCTCTTTACACAGAGGCGGGGGAGCAGTACTTC.